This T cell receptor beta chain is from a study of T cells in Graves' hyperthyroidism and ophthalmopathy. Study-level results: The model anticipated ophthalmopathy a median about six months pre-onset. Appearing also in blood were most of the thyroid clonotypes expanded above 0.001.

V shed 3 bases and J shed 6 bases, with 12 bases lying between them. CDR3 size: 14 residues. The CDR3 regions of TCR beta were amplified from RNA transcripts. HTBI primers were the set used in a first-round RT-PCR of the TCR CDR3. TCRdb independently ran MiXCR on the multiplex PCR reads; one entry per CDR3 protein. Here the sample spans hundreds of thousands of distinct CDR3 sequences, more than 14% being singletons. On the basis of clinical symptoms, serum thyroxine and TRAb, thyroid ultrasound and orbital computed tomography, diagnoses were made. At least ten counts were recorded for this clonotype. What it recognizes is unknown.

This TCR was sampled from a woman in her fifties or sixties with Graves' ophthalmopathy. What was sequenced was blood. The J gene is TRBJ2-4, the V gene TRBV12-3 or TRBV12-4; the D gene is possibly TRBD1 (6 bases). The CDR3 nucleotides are TGTGCCAGCAGTTTTACAGGGACCCCAAACATTCAGTACTTC. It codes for CASSFTGTPNIQYF.